This T cell receptor (beta chain) was found in a study of T-cell memory formation after mild COVID-19. Overall study findings and caveats: Contracting clones from day 15 to 85 had balanced CD4/CD8; later expanders favoured CD4+. Clonal second-wave expansions that peaked on day 37 had unconfirmed SARS-CoV-2 specificity. The study found contracting CD4+ clones mainly in CM and EM and contracting CD8+ clones in EMRA.

In TCRdb, the 5' RACE reads were re-called with MiXCR into one record per CDR3 protein. The sample yields 200,000 to 300,000 distinct CDR3 sequences, over 15% seen once. This clonotype appeared a few times. Its antigen remains unidentified. This CDR3 has 16 residues. Germline lookup yields CDR1 SGHAT and CDR2 FQNNGV. V shed 5 bases and J 5 bases; nucleotides not matched to a gene: 5. The gene calls are TRBV11-2 and TRBJ2-3; 15 nucleotides match TRBD2. The receptor's source is a man younger than 35 who had mild COVID-19 (a few samples of this study predate the infection). Cell type and time point are not known. The sample consisted of PBMCs or a T cell subset sorted from them (not recorded which). CDR3 sequence reads: CASSPGLAGGGDTQYF. The CDR3 nucleotides are TGTGCCAGCAGCCCCGGACTAGCGGGGGGGGGAGATACGCAGTATTTT.